Sequencing of this TCR beta chain was carried out in a study of T cell responses to AZD1222 COVID-19 vaccine. The study, taken as a whole, reports: Dominant CD4 TCR responses targeted spike regions 160-218 and 743-854. Reportedly, close to half of spike-specific TCRs are directed against unmutated variant regions.

This CDR3 region has 15 residues. The ends were cut back, 0 bases at V and 1 base at J, with 7 bases in the middle. CDR1 ENHRY and CDR2 SYGVKD come from the germline V gene. Clones were read by immunoSEQ multiplex PCR, and TCRdb kept only the in-frame ones, dropping some. The table records some 72,000 clones, 92% of them present only once. About this clone itself: The antigen remains unidentified.

The source is an adult in good health. Sequencing was performed on peripheral blood, taken on day 0 of MenACWY control vaccination. The chain couples TRBV10-3 to TRBJ1-5; the D gene is possibly TRBD1 (5 bases). CDR3 nucleotides: TGTGCCATCAGTGAGTCGGCAGGGAGCAATCAGCCCCAGCATTTT. It yields the protein CAISESAGSNQPQHF.